This T cell receptor (beta chain) was profiled in a study of T cells after yellow fever vaccination. Background on the study: Fractions of limited cellularity were prepared by means of SMART-Seq v4 Ultra Low Input. Regarding the study as a whole: Repertoires sorted by FACS could include abundant clonotypes that are contaminants from the bulk population. Subsequent to the booster, the majority of primary-vaccination clones reappeared (under 98% CD4, approximately 85% CD8).

As TCR cDNA was made by 5'RACE template switching, a universal primer site and UMIs were added. MiXCR was run by TCRdb on the 5' RACE reads, yielding one entry per CDR3 protein. The table shows roughly 63,000 distinct CDR3 sequences, with 7.4% occurring only once. This clonotype came up many times. Its antigen is currently unknown. There are 15 residues in the CDR3. Between the trimmed V and J ends, which lost 3 bases and 2 bases, there was a span of 11 bases. Germline CDR1 reads MNHEY; CDR2 reads SMNVEV (reference sequence). The chain combines TRBV27 with TRBJ2-1; a possible D gene is TRBD2 (6 bases). The source is a man aged 30-40 years who received the YFV17D yellow fever vaccine. Sequencing was performed on CD8+ T cells sorted from PBMCs, taken 15 days after the yellow fever booster vaccination. The CDR3 here is CASSLEGSTYNEQFF. In DNA form, the CDR3 reads TGTGCCAGCAGTTTGGAGGGTAGCACCTACAATGAGCAGTTCTTC.